This TCR beta chain was identified during a study of identical twins. Study-level points and caveats: Where beta out-of-frame sequences were concerned, excess twin sharing was weaker. An excess of low generation probability was shown by twin-shared out-of-frame alpha sequences. Memory repertoires showed no such pattern, whereas abundant cord blood beta clonotypes carried fewer insertions.

This clonotype was detected only a few times. Its matching antigen is unknown. There are 14 residues in the CDR3. The ends were cut back, 10 bases at V and 1 base at J, with 11 bases in the middle. One entry per CDR3 protein results from TCRdb running MiXCR on the 5' RACE reads. The sample consists of approximately 690,000 distinct CDR3 sequences, roughly 6% of them appearing once. J is TRBJ1-6 and V is TRBV12-3 or TRBV12-4; TRBD1 might be the D (5 bases). The sample taken for sequencing was naive T cells sorted from blood. The TCR comes from a man aged 18 to 29 in good health. CDR3 loop: CATAQGSYNSPLHF. The DNA of the CDR3 is TGTGCCACCGCGCAGGGATCCTATAATTCACCCCTCCACTTT.